This T cell receptor (beta chain) was identified during a study of shared clonotypes between healthy human individuals. Remarks on this clone: Its specificity is unknown.

Produced via immunoSEQ multiplex PCR; TCRdb's table is partial and in-frame only. The table lists 2 million to 2.5 million clones, under 95% of them singletons. The study, taken as a whole, reports: Naive CD4 clonotype sharing across a few donors was 5% to 6%.

The CDR3 is 13 residues long. CDR1 MNHEY and CDR2 SVGAGI come from the germline V gene. V lost 0 bases and J 7 bases, leaving 9 bases between the germline ends. Among the donors, all were Caucasian adults who lived in Nashville, Tennessee. This clonotype was obtained from a man aged 18-30 years in good health. Some clones in this sample may be carry-over from other donors' samples. The sample was naive CD4+ T cells from PBMCs. Subset denoted: CD45RA+ positively selected. The chain combines TRBV6-5 with TRBJ1-2; D unresolved. The CDR3 region is CASSYSQRAGYTF. The CDR3 region has the DNA TGTGCCAGCAGTTACTCACAGCGGGCTGGCTACACCTTC.